This T cell receptor beta chain stems from a study of CD8 T cells in ankylosing spondylitis. Overall study findings and caveats: From matched ankylosing spondylitis synovial fluid, disease-linked clones were reportedly recovered at significantly enriched levels. It appeared that ankylosing spondylitis blood was characterized by a TCR beta motif of about eight highly homologous variants.

Quantitative 5'-RACE with molecular barcodes generated TCR beta libraries. TCRdb fed the 5' RACE reads into MiXCR, producing one record per CDR3 protein. This sample has about 390,000 distinct CDR3 sequences, with about 22% found just once. This CDR3 contains 14 residues. Losses at the gene ends were 2 bases for V and 5 bases for J; bases not matched to a gene: 3. Germline V gene data show CDR1 as SEHNR and CDR2 as FQNEAQ (reference sequence). This clonotype was observed a handful of times. As yet, its antigen is unknown. The sequenced sample was blood, either unsorted or a sorted T cell fraction (not recorded which). The chain carries TRBV7-9 and TRBJ2-5; 9 bases are a match to TRBD2. The origin of this receptor is a male donor with ankylosing spondylitis. CDR3 sequence: CASSLRSGRETQYF. Here the CDR3 DNA reads TGTGCCAGCAGCTTAAGGAGCGGGAGGGAGACCCAGTACTTC.